One sample yielded the 18 T cell receptor beta chains listed below, sequenced in a study of blood T cell repertoires in COVID-19. The protocol was immunoSEQ multiplex PCR, while the TCRdb copy is restricted to in-frame clones and leaves out a portion. Among roughly 150,000 clones listed, approximately 81% were seen once. The sample comprised PBMCs or T cells enriched from blood (not recorded which). Receptors originate from a woman aged 45-60 years who had recovered from COVID-19.

This clone occurred once. The V gene is TRBV27, the J gene TRBJ2-3; 8 nucleotides line up with TRBD2. Germline V gene lookup returns CDR1 MNHEY and CDR2 SMNVEV (reference sequence). V gave up 4 bases and J gave up 5 bases; unmatched junction bases: 11. The length of the CDR3 is 16 residues. CDR3 sequence (DNA): TGTGCCAGCAGTTCCCCCGAGCGGGGGTTTAGAGATACGCAGTATTTT. This encodes CASSSPERGFRDTQYF.

Only a few counts were recorded for this clone. This sequence joins TRBV3-1 (or the pseudogene TRBV3-2) and TRBJ2-3; no reliable D call. Germline V gene data show CDR1 as LGHDT and CDR2 as YNNKEL (reference sequence). V shed 4 bases and J shed 1 base, with 12 bases lying between them. The CDR3 covers 15 residues. The CDR3 spells CASSPLPYRTDTQYF. The CDR3 DNA follows: TGTGCCAGCAGCCCCTTACCCTATCGCACAGATACGCAGTATTTT.

V and J are TRBV9 and TRBJ2-3; D possibly corresponds to TRBD2 (6 bases). The CDR3 has 14 amino acids. Looked up from germline, CDR1 is SGDLS and CDR2 is YYNGEE. Trimming left V 4 bases short and J 6 bases short, with 15 bases between. The DNA of the CDR3 is TGTGCCAGCAGCCTAAGACCGGAGGGGGATACGCAGTATTTT. The encoded protein is CASSLRPEGDTQYF.

The chain employs TRBV28 and TRBJ1-1; a possible D gene is TRBD1 (5 bases). CDR1 and CDR2 from the germline V gene are MDHEN and SYDVKM. Trimming shortened V by 2 bases and J by 11 bases, and 12 bases separated the two germline ends. The CDR3 has 12 amino acids. The CDR3 region has the DNA TGTGCCAGCAGTTTAAGCCAGGGTGGTGCTTTCTTT. Residues: CASSLSQGGAFF.

The chain has TRBV4-1 and TRBJ1-6, with D maybe TRBD1 (6 bases). The germline gives CDR1 MGHRA, CDR2 YSYEKL. The CDR3 runs 16 residues. V was cut by 0 bases and J by 8 bases, with 14 bases left in between. CDR3 in DNA: TGCGCCAGCAGCCAAGAAACGTTACAGGGACATTCACCCCTCCACTTT. It is translated as CASSQETLQGHSPLHF.

This chain joins TRBV19 and TRBJ2-3; TRBD1 matches 9 bases. J was trimmed by 1 base and V by 6 bases; bases with no gene match: 5. Looked up from germline, CDR1 is LNHDA and CDR2 is SQIVND (reference sequence). The CDR3 totals 15 residues. CDR3 sequence: CASSPRDRGTDTQYF. The CDR3 nucleotides are TGTGCCAGTAGCCCCAGGGACAGGGGCACAGATACGCAGTATTTT. The complete variable domain, with remaining parts taken from reference TRBV19 and TRBJ2-3, reads DGGITQSPKYLFRKEGQNVTLSCEQNLNHDAMYWYRQDPGQGLRLIYYSQIVNDFQKGDIAEGYSVSREKKESFPLTVTSAQKNPTAFYLCASSPRDRGTDTQYFGPGTRLTVL.

This clone appeared a single time. V and J are TRBV24-1 and TRBJ2-1, with D tentatively TRBD2 (5 bases). Germline CDR1 reads KGHDR; CDR2 reads SFDVKD. V lost 4 bases to trimming and J lost 10 bases, with 16 bases between them. The CDR3 contains 14 residues. The CDR3 DNA reads TGTGCCACCAGTGACCGGGGATCCTCTGAGGAGCAGTTCTTC. It is translated as CATSDRGSSEEQFF.

This chain uses TRBV7-9 with TRBJ2-2; 7 bases are a match to TRBD1. V was pared by 8 bases and J by 3 bases, with 12 bases of the junction left unmatched. The CDR3 totals 16 residues. The germline V gene has CDR1 SEHNR and CDR2 FQNEAQ (reference sequence). The CDR3 DNA is TGTGCCAGCCCCCCTAACGACAGGGATTACACCGGGGAGCTGTTTTTT. Translating it yields CASPPNDRDYTGELFF.

J is TRBJ1-1 and V is TRBV28, with D perhaps matching TRBD1 (6 bases). V was trimmed by 6 bases and J by 7 bases, leaving 12 bases between them. Germline V gene lookup returns CDR1 MDHEN and CDR2 SYDVKM. CDR3 size: 12 residues. As DNA, the CDR3 is TGTGCCAGCAGCCCCGGGACACTTGAAGCTTTCTTT. Translated: CASSPGTLEAFF.

As to this clone: The same CDR3 arises from other DNA sequences in this sample as well. V and J are TRBV19 and TRBJ1-3; D may be TRBD1 (6 bases). The length of the CDR3 is 14 residues. Looked up from germline, CDR1 is LNHDA and CDR2 is SQIVND (reference sequence). V gave up 6 bases and J gave up 0 bases, with 9 bases separating them. The chain's CDR3 is CASRTTGSGNTIYF. Written as DNA, the CDR3 is TGTGCCAGTAGGACGACAGGCTCTGGAAACACCATATATTTT. Looking up the rest from reference TRBV19 and TRBJ1-3 gives the full variable domain: DGGITQSPKYLFRKEGQNVTLSCEQNLNHDAMYWYRQDPGQGLRLIYYSQIVNDFQKGDIAEGYSVSREKKESFPLTVTSAQKNPTAFYLCASRTTGSGNTIYFGEGSWLTVV.

The chain carries TRBV6-6 and TRBJ2-7; no definite D call. The germline CDR1 and CDR2 sequences are MNHNY and SVGAGI (reference sequence). V gave up 4 bases and J gave up 5 bases, with 9 bases separating them. The CDR3 has 12 amino acids. The CDR3, as DNA: TGTGCCAGCAGTTCAGGTTTCAACGAGCAGTACTTC. This codes for CASSSGFNEQYF.

In regard to this clone: A much bigger clone sits one base away, suggesting this may be a read error. The same CDR3 arises from other DNA sequences in this sample as well. V usage is TRBV28 and J usage is TRBJ1-5; D gene ambiguous. Germline CDR1 reads MDHEN; CDR2 reads SYDVKM. This CDR3 comprises 13 residues. The V and J ends lost 5 bases and 2 bases respectively, with 7 bases between them. The CDR3 region is CASSREGNQPQHF. For the CDR3, the DNA is TGTGCCAGCAGTAGAGAGGGCAATCAGCCCCAGCATTTT.

The chain employs TRBV7-2 and TRBJ2-5, with D tentatively TRBD2 (6 bases). Trimming shortened V by 1 base and J by 4 bases, and 13 bases separated the two germline ends. The CDR3 covers 15 residues. Germline CDR1 reads SGHTA; CDR2 reads FQGNSA. The CDR3 nucleotides read TGTGCCAGCAGCTTAGGAGTAGCGGCAATAGAGACCCAGTACTTC. Residues: CASSLGVAAIETQYF.

The CDR3 region is CASSTTGAPNQPQHF. The CDR3 DNA reads TGTGCCAGCAGCACTACAGGGGCCCCAAATCAGCCCCAGCATTTT. The chain uses TRBV28 and TRBJ1-5, with TRBD1 matching over 7 bases. V was pared by 6 bases and J by 4 bases, with 9 bases of the junction left unmatched. Germline V lookup: CDR1 MDHEN, CDR2 SYDVKM. This CDR3 region has 15 residues.

This clone appeared a few times. The V call is TRBV28, the J call TRBJ1-2; no definite D call. The germline V gene encodes CDR1 MDHEN and CDR2 SYDVKM. This CDR3 spans 13 amino acids. V was cut by 3 bases and J by 1 base, with 6 bases left in between. The CDR3 is CASSLGSNYGYTF. CDR3 bases: TGTGCCAGCAGTTTGGGGAGTAACTATGGCTACACCTTC.

The chain links TRBV7-2 to TRBJ2-5, with D possibly being TRBD2 (5 bases). Looked up from germline, CDR1 is SGHTA and CDR2 is FQGNSA. This CDR3 is built from 13 residues. The germline V and J ends were trimmed by 6 bases and 1 base, with 9 bases remaining between them. CDR3 region: CASRSDFQETQYF. CDR3 nucleotide sequence: TGTGCCAGCAGATCGGACTTCCAAGAGACCCAGTACTTC.

Details on this clone: The junction differs from germline at one of its ends, possibly a read error. This chain connects TRBV7-7 to TRBJ2-5, with TRBD2 matching 12 bases. Germline V gene data show CDR1 as SSHAT and CDR2 as FNYEAQ (reference sequence). The CDR3 length is 16 residues. CDR3 nucleotide sequence: TGTGCTAGCAGCCCCGGACTAGCGGGGCTCCAAGAGACCCAGTACTTC. Encoded protein: CASSPGLAGLQETQYF.

V and J are TRBV11-3 and TRBJ2-1; 10 positions agree with TRBD2. The junction had 8 bases not matched to a gene; V was cut back by 5 bases and J by 7 bases. The CDR3 loop spans 15 amino acids. Germline V CDR1 and CDR2: SGHNT, YENEEA. DNA of the CDR3: TGTGCCAGCAGCCGAGGACTAGCGGTTACAAATGAGCAGTTCTTC. Translation gives CASSRGLAVTNEQFF.